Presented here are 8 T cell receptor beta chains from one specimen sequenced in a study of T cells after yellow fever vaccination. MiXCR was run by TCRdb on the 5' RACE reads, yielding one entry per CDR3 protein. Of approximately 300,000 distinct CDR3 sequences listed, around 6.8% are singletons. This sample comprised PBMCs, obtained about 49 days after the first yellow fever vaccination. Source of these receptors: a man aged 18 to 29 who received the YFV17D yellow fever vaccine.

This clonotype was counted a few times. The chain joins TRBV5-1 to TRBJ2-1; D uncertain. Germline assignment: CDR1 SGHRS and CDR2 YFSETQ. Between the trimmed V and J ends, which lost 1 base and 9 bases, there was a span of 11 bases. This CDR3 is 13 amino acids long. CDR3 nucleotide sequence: TGCGCCAGCAGCTTGTTACCGGGTAGTGAGCAGTTCTTC. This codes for CASSLLPGSEQFF.

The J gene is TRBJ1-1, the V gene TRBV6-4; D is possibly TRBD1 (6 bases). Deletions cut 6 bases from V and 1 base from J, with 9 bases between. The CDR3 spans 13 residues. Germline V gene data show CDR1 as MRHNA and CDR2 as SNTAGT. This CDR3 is CASRDRWNTEAFF. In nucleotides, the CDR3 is TGTGCCAGCAGGGACAGATGGAACACTGAAGCTTTCTTT.

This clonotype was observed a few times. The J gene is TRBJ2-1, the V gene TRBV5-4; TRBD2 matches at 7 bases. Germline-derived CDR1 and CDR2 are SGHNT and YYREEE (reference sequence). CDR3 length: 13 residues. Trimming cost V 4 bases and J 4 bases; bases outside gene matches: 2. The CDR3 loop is CASSERGYNEQFF. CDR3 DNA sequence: TGTGCCAGCAGCGAGCGGGGTTACAATGAGCAGTTCTTC. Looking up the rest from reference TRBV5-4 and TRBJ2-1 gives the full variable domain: ETGVTQSPTHLIKTRGQQVTLRCSSQSGHNTVSWYQQALGQGPQFIFQYYREEENGRGNFPPRFSGLQFPNYSSELNVNALELDDSALYLCASSERGYNEQFFGPGTRLTVL.

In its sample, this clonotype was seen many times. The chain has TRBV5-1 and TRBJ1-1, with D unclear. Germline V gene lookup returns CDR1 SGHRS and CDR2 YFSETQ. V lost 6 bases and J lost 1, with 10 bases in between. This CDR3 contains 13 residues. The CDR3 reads CASTTGWNTEAFF. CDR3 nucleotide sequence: TGCGCCAGCACCACCGGGTGGAACACTGAAGCTTTCTTT.

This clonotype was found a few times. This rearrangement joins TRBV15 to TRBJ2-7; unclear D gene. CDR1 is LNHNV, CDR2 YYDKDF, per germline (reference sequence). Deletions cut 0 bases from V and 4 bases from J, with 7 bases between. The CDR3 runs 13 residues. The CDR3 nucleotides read TGTGCCACCAGCAGAGAAGAAGGTTACGAGCAGTACTTC. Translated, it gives CATSREEGYEQYF.

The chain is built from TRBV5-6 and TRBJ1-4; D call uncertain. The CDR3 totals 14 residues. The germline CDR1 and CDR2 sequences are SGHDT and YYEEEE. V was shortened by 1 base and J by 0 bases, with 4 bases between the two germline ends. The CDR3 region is CASSLISTNEKLFF. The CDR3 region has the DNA TGTGCCAGCAGCTTGATATCAACTAATGAAAAACTGTTTTTT. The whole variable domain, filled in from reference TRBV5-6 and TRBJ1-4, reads DAGVTQSPTHLIKTRGQQVTLRCSPKSGHDTVSWYQQALGQGPQFIFQYYEEEERQRGNFPDRFSGHQFPNYSSELNVNALLLGDSALYLCASSLISTNEKLFFGSGTQLSVL.

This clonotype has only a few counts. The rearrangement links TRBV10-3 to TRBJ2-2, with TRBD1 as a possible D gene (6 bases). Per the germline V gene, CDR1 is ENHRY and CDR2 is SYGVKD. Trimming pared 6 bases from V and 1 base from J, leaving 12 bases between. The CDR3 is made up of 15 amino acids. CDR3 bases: TGTGCCATCAGCGAGAGGACAGAGAACACCGGGGAGCTGTTTTTT. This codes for CAISERTENTGELFF.

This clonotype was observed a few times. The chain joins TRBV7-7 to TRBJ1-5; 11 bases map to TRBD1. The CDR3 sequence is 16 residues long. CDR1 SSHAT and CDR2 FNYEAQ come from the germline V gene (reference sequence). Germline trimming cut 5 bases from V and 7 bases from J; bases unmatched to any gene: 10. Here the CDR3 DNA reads TGTGCCAGCAGCATAAGGACAGGGGGCGTCGGGCAGCCCCAGCATTTT. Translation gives CASSIRTGGVGQPQHF.